Listed below are T cell receptor beta chains from one sample, sequenced in a study of a mutant IDH1 vaccine in newly diagnosed glioma. What these receptors recognize is not known. Sequenced by immunoSEQ multiplex PCR; TCRdb stores in-frame clones only, minus some. This table has under 60,000 clones, about three quarters appearing once. The starting material was PBMCs, obtained from a glioma patient whose treatment included an IDH1 peptide vaccine. Receptors originate from a man aged 35-49 years with glioma. CDR3s include the opening cysteine and the closing phenylalanine or tryptophan.

V	length	J	CDR3
TRBV6-4	16	TRBJ1-2	CASSEVGQGPFYGYTF
TRBV10-3	12	TRBJ1-5	CAISEGDQPQHF
TRBV4-1	12	TRBJ1-1	CASSQENTEAFF
TRBV27	15	TRBJ2-4	CASRAGDGVWDIQYF
TRBV19	14	TRBJ2-7	CASSPSPLGIEQYF
TRBV19	16	TRBJ2-3	CATEKGRQGRTDTQYF
TRBV5-1	15	TRBJ2-6	CASSQDISGANVLTF
TRBV4-1	14	TRBJ2-7	CASSQQATFYEQYF
TRBV4-1	13	TRBJ2-7	CASSQDLTYEQYF
TRBV11-2	15	TRBJ2-1	CASSLVRGVDNEQFF
TRBV19	12	TRBJ1-2	CASSQGPYGYTF
TRBV15	17	TRBJ2-1	CATSSAFEPVRNIEQFF
TRBV29-1	11	TRBJ2-1	CSVARTTEQFF
TRBV25-1	14	TRBJ2-3	CASRKTGVTDTQYF
TRBV5-6	18	TRBJ2-1	CASSPGTGGGNAWDEQFF
TRBV19	14	TRBJ1-1	CASSISGTDTEAFF
TRBV27	16	TRBJ1-1	CASSKTGVKVNTEAFF
TRBV5-1	15	TRBJ2-1	CASSEGLAGTNEQFF
TRBV28	14	TRBJ2-4	CASSPPLRGNIQYF
TRBV11-2	13	TRBJ2-7	CASSLDRRYEQYF
TRBV5-6	15	TRBJ2-5	CASSFPTGRRETQYF
TRBV4-1	14	TRBJ2-2	CASSQLGGTGELFF
TRBV7-6	12	TRBJ2-3	CASSFRTDTQYF
TRBV5-6	14	TRBJ2-4	CASSLGTGLNIQYF
TRBV4-3	14	TRBJ2-3	CASSRSREEDTQYF
TRBV14	15	TRBJ1-1	CASKTLMGRNTEAFF
TRBV19	12	TRBJ2-5	CASSPGGQTQYF
TRBV27	18	TRBJ2-1	CASSQTGLAGGWANEQFF
TRBV6-1	14	TRBJ1-1	CASRARGWNTEAFF
TRBV19	15	TRBJ1-2	CASSGSGGYYNGYTF
TRBV9	17	TRBJ2-3	CASSPSALAGDTDTQYF
TRBV14	14	TRBJ2-3	CASSQAGGADTQYF
TRBV28	14	TRBJ2-3	CASSFVAGTDTQYF
TRBV19	12	TRBJ1-1	CASSMRTGGAFF
TRBV2	14	TRBJ1-4	CASSLGIYNEKLFF
TRBV15	13	TRBJ1-5	CATSRMQDQPQHF
TRBV14	19	TRBJ2-2	CASSQVMGGRKSNTGELFF
TRBV21-1	18	TRBJ1-6	CASSKAEGQGLGESPLHF
TRBV30	13	TRBJ1-2	CAWSGQTYYGYTF
TRBV6-6	16	TRBJ2-2	CASSYGPGVNTGELFF